This entry is about one T cell receptor (beta chain). This CDR3 has 16 amino acids. Trimming left V 1 base short and J 2 bases short, with 14 bases between. The germline CDR1 and CDR2 sequences are MGHRA and YSYEKL. The table came from immunoSEQ multiplex PCR; TCRdb's copy has only in-frame clones and leaves some out. The data show a few hundred thousand clones, 87% seen once. The source of the sample is a study of blood T cell repertoires in COVID-19. This receptor was taken from a woman younger than 45 who had recovered from COVID-19. V and J are TRBV4-1 and TRBJ2-5; perhaps TRBD2 as D (6 bases). The sequenced material came from PBMCs or T cells enriched from blood (not recorded which). The chain's CDR3 is CASSQVSGAGQETQYF. The CDR3 coding sequence is TGCGCCAGCAGCCAAGTTTCGGGTGCGGGGCAAGAGACCCAGTACTTC.